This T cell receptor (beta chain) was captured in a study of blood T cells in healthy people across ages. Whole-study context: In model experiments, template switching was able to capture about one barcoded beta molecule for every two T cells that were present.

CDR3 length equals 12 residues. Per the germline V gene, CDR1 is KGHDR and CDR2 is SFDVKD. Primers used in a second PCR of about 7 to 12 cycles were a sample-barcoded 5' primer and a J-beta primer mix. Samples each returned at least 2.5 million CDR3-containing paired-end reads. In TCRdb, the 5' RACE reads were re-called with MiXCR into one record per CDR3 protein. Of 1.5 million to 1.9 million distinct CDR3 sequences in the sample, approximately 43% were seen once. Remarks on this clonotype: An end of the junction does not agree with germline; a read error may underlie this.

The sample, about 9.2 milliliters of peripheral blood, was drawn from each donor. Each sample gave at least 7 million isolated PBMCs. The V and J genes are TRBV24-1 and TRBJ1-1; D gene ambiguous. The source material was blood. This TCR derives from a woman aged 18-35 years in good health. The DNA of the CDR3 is TGTGCCACCAGGGATTATCGGGGAACGGCTTTCTTT. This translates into CATRDYRGTAFF.